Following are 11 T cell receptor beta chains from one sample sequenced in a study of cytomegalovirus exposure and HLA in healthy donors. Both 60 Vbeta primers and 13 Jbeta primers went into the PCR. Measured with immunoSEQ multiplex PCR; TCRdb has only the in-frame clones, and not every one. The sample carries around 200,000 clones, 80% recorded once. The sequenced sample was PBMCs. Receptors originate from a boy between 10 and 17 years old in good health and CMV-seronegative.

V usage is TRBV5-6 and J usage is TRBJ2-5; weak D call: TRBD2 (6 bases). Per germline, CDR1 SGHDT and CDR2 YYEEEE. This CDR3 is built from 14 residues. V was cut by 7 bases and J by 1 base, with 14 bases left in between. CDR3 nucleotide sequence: TGTGCCAGCGCCCTAGGGAGGTTCCAAGAGACCCAGTACTTC. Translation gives CASALGRFQETQYF.

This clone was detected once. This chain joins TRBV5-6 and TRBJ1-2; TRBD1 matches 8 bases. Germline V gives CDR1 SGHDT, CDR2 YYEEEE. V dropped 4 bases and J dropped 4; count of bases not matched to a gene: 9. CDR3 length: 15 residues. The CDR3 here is CASSPGTGDAYGYTF. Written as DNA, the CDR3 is TGTGCCAGCAGCCCCGGGACAGGCGACGCCTATGGCTACACCTTC.

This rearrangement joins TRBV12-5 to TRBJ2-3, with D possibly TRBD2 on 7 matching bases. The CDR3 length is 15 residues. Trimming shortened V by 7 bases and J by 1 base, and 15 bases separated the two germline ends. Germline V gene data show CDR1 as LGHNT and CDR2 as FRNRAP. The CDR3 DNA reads TGTGCTAGTGCCTACCGGGGGGCCGGCACAGATACGCAGTATTTT. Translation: CASAYRGAGTDTQYF.

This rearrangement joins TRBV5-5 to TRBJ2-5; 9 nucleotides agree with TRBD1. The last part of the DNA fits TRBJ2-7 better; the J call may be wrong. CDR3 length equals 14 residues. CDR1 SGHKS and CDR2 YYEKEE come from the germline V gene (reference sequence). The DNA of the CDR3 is TGTGCCAGCAGCTTGGGACAGGGGGTGTACGAGCAGTACTTC. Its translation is CASSLGQGVYEQYF.

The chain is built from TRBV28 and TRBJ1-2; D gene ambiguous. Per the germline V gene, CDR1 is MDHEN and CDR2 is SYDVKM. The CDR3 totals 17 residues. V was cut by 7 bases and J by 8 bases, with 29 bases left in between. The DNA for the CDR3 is TGTGCCAGCACCTATACGCCGATGGAACAGAACATGTCCGGCTACACCTTC. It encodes CASTYTPMEQNMSGYTF.

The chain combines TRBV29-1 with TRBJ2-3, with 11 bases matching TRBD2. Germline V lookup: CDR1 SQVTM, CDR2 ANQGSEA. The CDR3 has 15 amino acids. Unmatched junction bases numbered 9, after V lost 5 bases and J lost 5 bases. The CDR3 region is CSVYGVSGRGDTQYF. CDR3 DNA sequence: TGCAGCGTTTACGGTGTTAGCGGGAGGGGAGATACGCAGTATTTT.

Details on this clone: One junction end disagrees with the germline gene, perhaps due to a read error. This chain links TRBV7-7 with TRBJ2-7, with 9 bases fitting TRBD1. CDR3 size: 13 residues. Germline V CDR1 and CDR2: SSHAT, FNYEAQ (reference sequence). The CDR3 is CASSITGGSEQYF. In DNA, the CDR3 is TGTGCTAGCAGCATTACAGGGGGCTCCGAGCAGTACTTC. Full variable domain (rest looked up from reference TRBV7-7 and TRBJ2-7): GAGVSQSPRYKVTKRGQDVTLRCDPISSHATLYWYQQALGQGPEFLTYFNYEAQPDKSGLPSDRFSAERPEGSISTLTIQRTEQRDSAMYRCASSITGGSEQYFGPGTRLTVT.

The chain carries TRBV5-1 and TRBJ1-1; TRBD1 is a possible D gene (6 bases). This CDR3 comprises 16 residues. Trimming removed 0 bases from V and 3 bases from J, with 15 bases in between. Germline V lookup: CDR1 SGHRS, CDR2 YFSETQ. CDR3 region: CASSLGRRGKDTEAFF. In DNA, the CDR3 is TGCGCCAGCAGCTTGGGGCGCAGGGGAAAGGACACTGAAGCTTTCTTT.

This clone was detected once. The CDR3 DNA reads TGCGCCAGCAGCTTGGGGGGTAACAGGGGGGACGAGCAGTACTTC. Translated, it gives CASSLGGNRGDEQYF. The chain couples TRBV5-1 to TRBJ2-5; 8 nucleotides align to TRBD1. The J call may be wrong; the DNA end is better matched by TRBJ2-7. CDR1 and CDR2 (germline): SGHRS, YFSETQ. This CDR3 spans 15 amino acids.

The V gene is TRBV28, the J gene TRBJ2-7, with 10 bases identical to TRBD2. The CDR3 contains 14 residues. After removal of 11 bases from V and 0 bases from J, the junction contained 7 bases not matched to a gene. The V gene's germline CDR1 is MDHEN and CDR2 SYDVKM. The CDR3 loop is CAVLERGGSYEQYF. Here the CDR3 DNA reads TGTGCCGTTCTCGAGCGGGGGGGCTCCTACGAGCAGTACTTC.

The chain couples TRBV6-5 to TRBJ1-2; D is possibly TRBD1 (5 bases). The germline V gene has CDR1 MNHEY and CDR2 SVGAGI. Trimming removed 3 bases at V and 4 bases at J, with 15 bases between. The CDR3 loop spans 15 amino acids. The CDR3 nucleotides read TGTGCCAGCAGTTATCGTGAAAGTAGGGGCTATGGCTACACCTTC. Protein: CASSYRESRGYGYTF.